This TCR beta chain was obtained from a study of T cells in Graves' hyperthyroidism and ophthalmopathy. RNA transcripts yielded amplified TCR beta CDR3 regions. A set of HTBI primers served as the primers for a first-round RT-PCR of the TCR CDR3. TCRdb used MiXCR to reprocess the multiplex PCR reads, holding one entry per CDR3 protein. The table has under 650,000 distinct CDR3 sequences, 15% to 20% seen once. Details on this clonotype: A much larger clonotype is one base distant, so this may be a read error.

The CDR3 covers 14 residues. Looked up from germline, CDR1 is MNHNS and CDR2 is SASEGT. V was clipped by 6 bases and J by 4 bases, with 10 bases between them. Input material: blood. The chain employs TRBV6-1 and TRBJ1-6; D not resolved. The receptor's source is a woman aged 25 to 39 with Graves' hyperthyroidism. In DNA, the CDR3 is TGTGCCAGCAGCCCGACTTATTATAATTCACCCCTCCACTTT. It specifies CASSPTYYNSPLHF.